These T cell receptor beta chains were read from a single sample in a study of blood T cell repertoires in COVID-19. Produced via immunoSEQ multiplex PCR; TCRdb's table is partial and in-frame only. Among about 190,000 clones, approximately 85% were seen once, and the ten largest hold more than 4.5%. Specimen: peripheral blood. These receptor sequences come from a woman aged 65 to 85 with active or convalescent COVID-19. CDR3s include the opening cysteine and the closing phenylalanine or tryptophan. A D gene is named only where the DNA matches it firmly. Where a row states a size, it is once, few, many or the class of an expanded clone; other rows omit it.

NA	NA	TRBV6-5	TRBJ2-4	12	CASRGSQNIQYF	TGTGCCAGCCGGGGTAGCCAAAACATTCAGTACTTC
NA	NA	TRBV28	TRBJ2-7	16	CASSLGSGPLTYEQYF	TGTGCCAGCAGTTTAGGTTCAGGCCCCCTTACCTACGAGCAGTACTTC
once	NA	TRBV5-1	TRBJ2-3	14	CASGLGPSTDTQYF	TGCGCCAGCGGTTTGGGGCCAAGCACAGATACGCAGTATTTT
NA	TRBD1	TRBV29-1	TRBJ2-3	14	CSSFGTGSTDTQYF	TGCAGCTCGTTCGGGACAGGAAGCACAGATACGCAGTATTTT
NA	NA	TRBV5-1	TRBJ2-7	15	CASSLALRGSSEQYF	TGCGCCAGCAGCTTGGCATTAAGGGGATCCAGCGAGCAGTACTTC
NA	TRBD1	TRBV7-9	TRBJ2-5	14	CASSLDRGLSREYF	TGTGCCAGCAGCTTGGACAGGGGGCTAAGCCGGGAGTACTTC
NA	TRBD1	TRBV5-1	TRBJ1-2	14	CASRAGGEGYGYTF	TGCGCCAGCAGAGCAGGGGGCGAGGGCTATGGCTACACCTTC
NA	NA	TRBV18	TRBJ2-3	12	CASSPEADTQYF	TGTGCCAGCTCACCGGAGGCAGATACGCAGTATTTT
NA	TRBD1	TRBV5-1	TRBJ1-4	15	CASSQGTDLNEKLFF	TGCGCCAGCAGCCAAGGGACAGACCTTAATGAAAAACTGTTTTTT
few	TRBD1	TRBV15	TRBJ2-1	13	CATSRRQGGEQFF	TGTGCCACCAGCAGACGACAGGGGGGTGAGCAGTTCTTC
NA	NA	TRBV5-6	TRBJ2-7	15	CASSLRVLAPNEQYF	TGTGCCAGCAGCTTAAGGGTTCTAGCCCCCAACGAGCAGTACTTC
NA	NA	TRBV5-1	TRBJ1-1	16	CASSPGVRQSNTEAFF	TGCGCCAGCAGCCCCGGTGTCAGACAGAGCAACACTGAAGCTTTCTTT
NA	NA	TRBV10-3	TRBJ2-3	15	CAISGGQPPVDTQYF	TGTGCCATCAGCGGAGGACAGCCGCCAGTAGATACGCAGTATTTT
NA	TRBD1	TRBV24-1	TRBJ2-1	15	CATSDWGQGMREQFF	TGTGCCACCAGTGATTGGGGACAGGGGATGCGGGAGCAGTTCTTC
NA	TRBD1	TRBV6-4	TRBJ1-1	14	CASSPGQGYTEAFF	TGTGCCAGCAGTCCGGGACAGGGTTACACTGAAGCTTTCTTT
NA	NA	TRBV5-1	TRBJ2-2	15	CASSSQGGMIGELFF	TGCGCCAGCAGCTCTCAAGGAGGGATGATCGGGGAGCTGTTTTTT
few	TRBD1	TRBV3-1/TRBV3-2	TRBJ1-3	14	CASSQGQGGNTIYF	TGTGCCAGCAGCCAGGGACAGGGAGGAAACACCATATATTTT
NA	TRBD1	TRBV6-1	TRBJ1-2	16	CASSESPGQGDYGYTF	TGTGCCAGCAGTGAATCCCCTGGGCAGGGGGACTATGGCTACACCTTC
NA	TRBD2	TRBV5-1	TRBJ2-6	18	CASSWIAGGGSGANVLTF	TGCGCCAGCAGCTGGATAGCGGGAGGGGGATCTGGGGCCAACGTCCTGACTTTC
few	TRBD1	TRBV2	TRBJ2-3	16	CASSSGTGFSTDTQYF	TGTGCCAGCTCGTCCGGGACAGGGTTTAGCACAGATACGCAGTATTTT
NA	TRBD2	TRBV5-4	TRBJ2-2	17	CASSLIGTSGNTGELFF	TGTGCCAGCAGCTTGATTGGGACTAGCGGAAACACCGGGGAGCTGTTTTTT
NA	NA	TRBV27	TRBJ2-1	12	CASRDRYNEQFF	TGTGCCAGCAGGGACAGATACAATGAGCAGTTCTTC
NA	TRBD2	TRBV6-5	TRBJ2-7	15	CASSPGTSGRGEQYF	TGTGCCAGCAGTCCCGGGACTAGCGGGAGAGGGGAGCAGTACTTC
NA	NA	TRBV4-1	TRBJ1-5	19	CASSLERATGFPSNQPQHF	TGCGCCAGCAGCCTTGAGCGGGCGACGGGTTTTCCTAGCAATCAGCCCCAGCATTTT
NA	TRBD2	TRBV11-1	TRBJ2-1	16	CASSLPWSGRADEQFF	TGTGCCAGCAGCTTACCTTGGAGCGGGAGGGCCGATGAGCAGTTCTTC
NA	TRBD1	TRBV5-6	TRBJ2-1	16	CASSLAGTGHYNEQFF	TGTGCCAGCAGCTTGGCCGGGACAGGTCATTACAATGAGCAGTTCTTC
few	NA	TRBV12-5	TRBJ2-3	16	CASGLVSGASTDTQYF	TGTGCTAGTGGTTTGGTATCTGGGGCTAGCACAGATACGCAGTATTTT
once	TRBD2	TRBV5-1	TRBJ2-1	16	CASSLAGAGGQNEQFF	TGCGCCAGCAGCTTGGCGGGGGCGGGAGGGCAGAATGAGCAGTTCTTC
once	NA	TRBV2	TRBJ2-1	16	CASRSLMGRDGNEQFF	TGTGCCAGCAGATCCCTCATGGGGCGGGATGGGAATGAGCAGTTCTTC